One and the same sample provided the 28 T cell receptor beta chains below, sequenced in a study of blood T cells in healthy people across ages (dated by TCRdb to between 2014 and 2017). Library construction relied on 5' RACE. This sample was sequenced with an Illumina HiSeq 2500. A second PCR of about 6 to 11 cycles was run with a J-beta primer mix and a sample-barcoded 5' primer. Using fastp trimming at Q25 and MiXCR clonotype assembly, TCRdb reanalyzed the public sequencing data and kept in-frame beta chains. Every entry covers one CDR3 protein and lists the most common genes and DNA from its rows. For this sample the table gives about 700,000 distinct CDR3 sequences, of which roughly 32% were detected only once. Of the sample, approximately 15% is held by the ten largest clones. The sample was blood. These receptors were collected from a woman of 80 years or more in good health. Donor details come from another sample of the same person, matched by shared clones.

The rearrangement links TRBV5-4 to TRBJ1-1; tentative D call: TRBD1 (6 bases). V gave up 3 bases and J gave up 7 bases, with 13 bases separating them. In germline, CDR1 is SGHNT, CDR2 YYREEE (reference sequence). CDR3 length equals 13 residues. The CDR3 here is CASSWAGGREAFF. In DNA form, the CDR3 reads TGTGCCAGCAGCTGGGCCGGGGGCCGTGAAGCTTTCTTT.

This clonotype was counted between two and nine times. The chain couples TRBV6-1 to TRBJ1-5, with D possibly TRBD1 on 6 matching bases. CDR3 length: 15 amino acids. Germline V gene lookup returns CDR1 MNHNS and CDR2 SASEGT. The ends were cut back, 6 bases at V and 0 bases at J, with 12 bases in the middle. The CDR3: CASRKQGFSNQPQHF. CDR3 DNA sequence: TGTGCCAGCAGGAAACAGGGTTTTAGCAATCAGCCCCAGCATTTT.

This clonotype was observed a single time. V usage is TRBV30 and J usage is TRBJ1-4; the D is unclear. Germline V gene data show CDR1 as GTSNPN and CDR2 as SVGIG (reference sequence). The V gene lost 5 bases and the J gene lost 5 bases, with 15 bases spanning the gap. The CDR3 has 14 residues. The CDR3 DNA reads as TGTGCCTGGGGGGAAGGGCTCTGGAATGAAAAACTGTTTTTT. It is translated as CAWGEGLWNEKLFF.

A word on this clonotype: Just one base apart from a much larger clone, this may be a read error. The gene calls are TRBV12-3 or TRBV12-4 and TRBJ2-3; 7 bases line up with TRBD1. CDR3 length equals 14 residues. This CDR3 is CASTLTGTADAQYF. DNA of the CDR3: TGTGCCAGCACCCTGACAGGGACGGCAGATGCGCAGTATTTT.

This clonotype was seen repeatedly, ten times or more. The rearrangement joins TRBV12-3 or TRBV12-4 to TRBJ2-3; TRBD1 aligns across 8 bases. The junction had 10 bases not matched to a gene; V was cut back by 6 bases and J by 2 bases. The CDR3 is made up of 16 amino acids. The CDR3 sequence is CASRPTGGTYTDTQYF. In nucleotides, the CDR3 is TGTGCCAGCAGGCCTACAGGGGGTACTTACACAGATACGCAGTATTTT.

This clonotype was detected ten times or more. V is TRBV27 and J is TRBJ2-3; D is unresolved. The CDR3 is 16 residues long. V was clipped by 4 bases and J by 0 bases, with 14 bases between them. CDR1 and CDR2 (germline): MNHEY, SMNVEV (reference sequence). This CDR3 reads CASSYLAAPSTDTQYF. The CDR3 DNA reads as TGTGCCAGCAGTTATTTAGCAGCCCCTAGCACAGATACGCAGTATTTT.

The table lists this clonotype with a few counts. A much bigger clone sits one base away, suggesting this may be a read error. The genes are TRBV2 and TRBJ2-1, with D possibly matching TRBD1 (7 bases). From germline, CDR1 is SNHLY and CDR2 FYNNEI. The CDR3 totals 14 residues. CDR3 loop: CAGSDSRGVNEQFF. CDR3 DNA: TGTGCCGGCAGCGATAGCAGGGGGGTGAATGAGCAGTTCTTC.

About this clonotype itself: A much larger clone sits a single nucleotide away, making a read error possible. The rearrangement joins TRBV6-2 or TRBV6-3 to TRBJ2-1, with D tentatively TRBD2 (5 bases). Per the germline V gene, CDR1 is MNHEY and CDR2 is SVGEGT. The CDR3 is 15 residues long. The CDR3 spells CASSSEGNSYNKQFF. Here the CDR3 DNA reads TGTGCCAGCAGTTCCGAGGGAAACTCCTACAATAAGCAGTTCTTC.

In regard to this clonotype: A read error may explain this, as a much larger clone is one base away. The chain recombines TRBV2 with TRBJ2-5; 13 bases are a match to TRBD2. V shed 6 bases and J 11 bases; nucleotides not matched to a gene: 9. Germline lookup yields CDR1 SNHLY and CDR2 FYNNEI. CDR3 size: 14 residues. CDR3 DNA sequence: TGTGCCAGCAGACGGGGGACTAGCGGGGAAAAGCAGTACTTC. It codes for CASRRGTSGEKQYF.

Worth noting for this clonotype: Possible read error: a much larger clone is one base away. This chain's CDR3 is CASSSTPGQGKANVRTF. CDR3 bases: TGTGCCAGCAGTTCAACCCCGGGACAGGGAAAGGCCAACGTCCGGACTTTC. V is TRBV6-6 and J is TRBJ2-6, with 9 bases fitting TRBD1. CDR1 is MNHNY, CDR2 SVGAGI, per germline (reference sequence). This CDR3 region has 17 residues.

The chain joins TRBV10-1 to TRBJ2-7, with D perhaps matching TRBD1 (6 bases). This CDR3 contains 15 residues. Germline lookup yields CDR1 WNHNN and CDR2 SYGVQD (reference sequence). Trimming pared 2 bases from V and 2 bases from J, leaving 13 bases between. CDR3 sequence (DNA): TGCGCCAGCAGTGAGGCGACAGGTACAGCCTACGAGCAGTACTTC. This translates into CASSEATGTAYEQYF.

The chain is built from TRBV30 and TRBJ2-3, with TRBD2 matching over 13 bases. With V trimmed by 4 bases and J by 2 bases, 6 bases remained unmatched. This CDR3 has 16 residues. CDR1 GTSNPN and CDR2 SVGIG come from the germline V gene (reference sequence). CDR3: CAWTRLAGGLTDTQYF. The DNA for the CDR3 is TGTGCCTGGACCCGACTAGCGGGGGGCCTCACAGATACGCAGTATTTT.

This clonotype was recorded at least ten times. The chain links TRBV7-9 to TRBJ2-1, with TRBD2 identical over 8 bases. The CDR3 sequence is 17 residues long. The junction had 13 bases not matched to a gene; V was cut back by 4 bases and J by 5 bases. Per the germline V gene, CDR1 is SEHNR and CDR2 is FQNEAQ (reference sequence). The CDR3 DNA sequence: TGTGCCAGCAGCTCCAATCGGGGGGGCGGGGGGCACAATGAGCAGTTCTTC. This sequence encodes CASSSNRGGGGHNEQFF.

Remarks on this clonotype: Being one base from a much bigger clone, this may be a read error. The chain carries TRBV4-3 and TRBJ2-1; 8 nucleotides align to TRBD1. With V trimmed by 0 bases and J by 11 bases, 9 bases remained unmatched. Germline loops: CDR1 LGHNA, CDR2 YSLEER. The CDR3 has 15 residues. Here the CDR3 DNA reads TGCGCCAGCAGCCAAGAATCAGGGGGCGGGTATAAGCAGTTCTTC. The encoded protein is CASSQESGGGYKQFF.

The chain joins TRBV29-1 to TRBJ1-2, with D perhaps matching TRBD1 (5 bases). The ends were cut back, 0 bases at V and 6 bases at J, with 11 bases in the middle. The CDR3 sequence is 13 residues long. Germline-derived CDR1 and CDR2 are SQVTM and ANQGSEA. CDR3 amino acids: CSVEDGRVNGYTF. In nucleotides, the CDR3 is TGCAGCGTTGAAGACGGCAGGGTTAATGGCTACACCTTC.

This clonotype was counted ten times or more. V usage is TRBV5-1 and J usage is TRBJ2-7; TRBD1 matches 9 bases. There are 15 residues in the CDR3. V lost 0 bases to trimming and J lost 3 bases; unmatched junction nucleotides: 4. The germline V gene has CDR1 SGHRS and CDR2 YFSETQ. The CDR3, as DNA: TGCGCCAGCAGCTTGGCCATGGACAGGGGCTACGAGCAGTACTTC. This encodes CASSLAMDRGYEQYF.

Worth noting for this clonotype: A read error may explain this, as a much larger clone is one base away. The chain employs TRBV27 and TRBJ1-5; D may be TRBD1 (5 bases). The CDR3 covers 13 residues. V lost 3 bases to trimming and J lost 7 bases, with 10 bases between them. The germline gives CDR1 MNHEY, CDR2 SMNVEV (reference sequence). The CDR3 spells CASSLKGRQPQHF. For the CDR3, the DNA is TGTGCCAGCAGTTTGAAGGGGCGCCAGCCCCAGCATTTT.

This clonotype was recorded at least ten times. J is TRBJ2-7 and V is TRBV5-6; 12 positions match TRBD2. The CDR3 has 15 amino acids. V lost 0 bases and J lost 2; bases outside the gene matches: 0. Germline values: CDR1 SGHDT, CDR2 YYEEEE. The CDR3 here is CASSLGLAGAYEQYF. CDR3 bases: TGTGCCAGCAGCTTGGGACTAGCGGGGGCCTACGAGCAGTACTTC.

DNA of the CDR3: TGTGCCAGCAGTATCTCGATAGGGGGGCGGGATGAAAAACTGTTTTTT. It encodes CASSISIGGRDEKLFF. The gene calls are TRBV6-1 and TRBJ1-4; TRBD1 is a possible D gene (6 bases). This CDR3 has 16 residues. V dropped 5 bases and J dropped 6 bases, with 19 bases sitting between them. Germline V gene sequence: CDR1 MNHNS, CDR2 SASEGT.

The chain is built from TRBV10-3 and TRBJ1-1; no clear D gene. The germline V gene has CDR1 ENHRY and CDR2 SYGVKD. V shed 10 bases and J shed 6 bases, with 12 bases lying between them. CDR3 size: 11 residues. In DNA, the CDR3 is TGTGCCAGTGAAGATCGGGCTGAAGCTTTCTTT. Encoded protein: CASEDRAEAFF.

This clonotype was seen many times. The chain recombines TRBV4-2 with TRBJ1-2; TRBD1 might be the D (5 bases). V was clipped by 0 bases and J by 0 bases, with 8 bases between them. The germline V gene encodes CDR1 LGHNA and CDR2 YNFKEQ. This CDR3 region has 15 residues. In DNA form, the CDR3 reads TGTGCCAGCAGCCAAGAAGTCAGGGCTAACTATGGCTACACCTTC. As protein: CASSQEVRANYGYTF.

This clonotype has just a few counts. Given a much more abundant clone one base away, this may be a read error. The rearrangement uses TRBV28 and TRBJ2-5; D gene uncertain. Germline loops: CDR1 MDHEN, CDR2 SYDVKM. Trimming cost V 6 bases and J 11 bases, with 22 bases left between them. The CDR3 sequence is 14 residues long. CDR3 bases: TGTGCCAGCAGGCATGGGTCTAGTCTCAATGAGCAGTACTTC. As protein: CASRHGSSLNEQYF.

Ten or more counts support this clonotype. J is TRBJ2-1 and V is TRBV29-1; D is perhaps TRBD1 (7 bases). CDR3 length equals 17 residues. Trimming shortened V by 4 bases and J by 3 bases, and 22 bases separated the two germline ends. Germline V lookup: CDR1 SQVTM, CDR2 ANQGSEA. For the CDR3, the DNA is TGCAGCGTTGTAACCCAGGGGGGCGGATCAATCTACAATGAGCAGTTCTTC. This sequence encodes CSVVTQGGGSIYNEQFF.

The CDR3: CASRGGFGSPLHF. CDR3 nucleotides: TGTGCCAGCAGAGGAGGGTTCGGCTCACCCCTCCACTTT. The chain is built from TRBV2 and TRBJ1-6; D is ambiguous. CDR1 and CDR2 from the germline V gene are SNHLY and FYNNEI. V shed 6 bases and J shed 10 bases, with 13 bases lying between them. This CDR3 contains 13 residues.

The chain employs TRBV7-9 and TRBJ2-4; 9 nucleotides align to TRBD1. V lost 5 bases and J lost 13; bases outside the gene matches: 21. The CDR3 runs to 17 residues. Per germline, CDR1 SEHNR and CDR2 FQNEAQ (reference sequence). The CDR3 here is CASSPMVQGQGTYEQYF. DNA of the CDR3: TGTGCCAGCAGCCCAATGGTCCAGGGACAGGGAACTTATGAGCAGTACTTC. Full variable domain (outside the CDR3, taken from reference TRBV7-9 and TRBJ2-4): DTGVSQNPRHKITKRGQNVTFRCDPISEHNRLYWYRQTLGQGPEFLTYFQNEAQLEKSRLLSDRFSAERPKGSFSTLEIQRTEQGDSAMYLCASSPMVQGQGTYEQYFGAGTRLSVL.

In regard to this clonotype: A read error may explain this, as a much larger clone is one base away. This chain links TRBV20-1 with TRBJ2-5; the D gene is possibly TRBD2 (5 bases). This CDR3 comprises 13 residues. CDR1 and CDR2 from the germline V gene are DFQATT and SNEGSKA (reference sequence). The DNA for the CDR3 is TGCGGTGCCCCGAGCGAGGGCCAAGAGACCCAGTACTTC. It yields the protein CGAPSEGQETQYF.

This clonotype has a handful of counts. This sequence joins TRBV3-1 and TRBJ1-1; 10 nucleotides align to TRBD1. CDR3 length: 17 residues. The V gene's germline CDR1 is LGHDT and CDR2 YNNKEL (reference sequence). The junction had 5 bases not matched to a gene; V was cut back by 0 bases and J by 1 base. The CDR3 loop reads CASSQERTGGRNTEAFF. The CDR3 coding sequence is TGTGCCAGCAGCCAAGAACGGACAGGGGGTAGGAACACTGAAGCTTTCTTT.

This clonotype has a count of ten or more. The V and J genes are TRBV6-1 and TRBJ1-2; the D gene is possibly TRBD1 (5 bases). The CDR3 totals 11 residues. Germline V lookup: CDR1 MNHNS, CDR2 SASEGT. Trimming cost V 11 bases and J 3 bases, with 10 bases left between them. The CDR3 region has the DNA TGTGCCTCGCGGGGGGACTATGGCTACACCTTC. Protein sequence: CASRGDYGYTF.